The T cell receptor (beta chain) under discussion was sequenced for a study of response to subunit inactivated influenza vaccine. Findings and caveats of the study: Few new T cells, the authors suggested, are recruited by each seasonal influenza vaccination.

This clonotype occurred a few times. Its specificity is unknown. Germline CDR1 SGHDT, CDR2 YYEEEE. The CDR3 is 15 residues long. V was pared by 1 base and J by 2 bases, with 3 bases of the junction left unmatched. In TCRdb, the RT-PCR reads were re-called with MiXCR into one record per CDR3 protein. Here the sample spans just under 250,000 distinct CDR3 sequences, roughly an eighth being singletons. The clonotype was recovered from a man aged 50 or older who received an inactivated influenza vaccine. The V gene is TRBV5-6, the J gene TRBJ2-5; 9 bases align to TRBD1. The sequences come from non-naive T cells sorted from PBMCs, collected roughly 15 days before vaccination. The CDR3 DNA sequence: TGTGCCAGCAGCTTGCCCGGGACAGGGCAAGAGACCCAGTACTTC. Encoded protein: CASSLPGTGQETQYF.